This T cell receptor (beta chain) was obtained from a study of CD4 T cells in relation to SARS-CoV-2 and coronaviruses. The germline V and J ends were trimmed by 2 bases and 2 bases, with 9 bases remaining between them. The CDR3 runs to 14 residues. From germline, CDR1 is LGHNA and CDR2 YNFKEQ. CD4+ T cells from unexposed donors were obtained before the COVID-19 pandemic (2011-2018). CD4+ T cells were isolated from the cells after more than 8 days of culture. Comments on this clone: Its target is not known.

TCRdb's table, derived via immunoSEQ multiplex PCR, lists solely in-frame clones and lacks some. The table has 20,000 to 25,000 clones, roughly three quarters seen once. The clonotype comes from a human donor in good health. Sequences were obtained from CD4+ T cells from PBMCs, cultured in vitro. The J gene is TRBJ2-5, the V gene TRBV4-2; no firm D call. Written as DNA, the CDR3 is TGTGCCAGCAGCCAAACAGCGTATCAAGAGACCCAGTACTTC. This encodes CASSQTAYQETQYF.